The rows below give T cell receptor beta chains drawn from one sample of a study of OX40 agonist ivuxolimab in advanced cancers. The protocol was immunoSEQ multiplex PCR, while the TCRdb copy is restricted to in-frame clones and leaves out a portion. The repertoire holds about 48,000 clones, with 70% to 90% as singletons. The sequences come from CD4+ or CD8+ T cells sorted from blood, collected in a trial of the OX40 agonist ivuxolimab. These receptors all stem from an adult with an advanced solid tumor such as melanoma, head and neck, liver or kidney cancer. Each CDR3 is given with its conserved first and last residue. D genes are given only for firm matches. Only part of the rows carry a size: once, few, many, or a class if the clone is expanded.

cdr3_nt cdr3_aa clone_size v_call d_call j_call
TGCGCCAGCAGCCTCCGTAGCGGGAGTCTGACAGATACGCAGTATTTT CASSLRSGSLTDTQYF . TRBV4-1 TRBD2 TRBJ2-3
TGTGCCAGCAGCCCGCGACAGGGGGCGGGGGACACTGAAGCTTTCTTT CASSPRQGAGDTEAFF . TRBV7-9 TRBD1 TRBJ1-1
TGTGCCAGCAGTACTTCAGGTGGGGCTCGTCAGCCCCAGCATTTT CASSTSGGARQPQHF . TRBV6-1 . TRBJ1-5
TGTGCCAGCAGAAAGCCCGGGCAGCCTATTAACTATGGCTACACCTTC CASRKPGQPINYGYTF . TRBV11-2 . TRBJ1-2
TGTGCCAGCACCGGGACTAGCGGCTCCTACGAGCAGTACTTC CASTGTSGSYEQYF . TRBV6-5 TRBD2 TRBJ2-7
TGTGCCAGCAGCTTCAGCCCGAGCTCCTACGAGCAGTACTTC CASSFSPSSYEQYF . TRBV7-2 . TRBJ2-7
TGTGCCAGCAGTTTTACACAGAACACTGAAGCTTTCTTT CASSFTQNTEAFF . TRBV7-9 . TRBJ1-1
TGTGCCAGCAGCGTAGAGGCGGGAGGGCCCTACGAGCAGTACTTC CASSVEAGGPYEQYF . TRBV9 TRBD2 TRBJ2-7
TGCGCCAGCAGCTTACTACGGCCCGGAATGAATGAGCAGTTCTTC CASSLLRPGMNEQFF . TRBV5-1 . TRBJ2-1
TGTGCCAGCACCAGACCCGGGCAGGTTACTGAGCAGTTCTTC CASTRPGQVTEQFF . TRBV2 . TRBJ2-1
TGTGCCAGCAGCGGAAGTTCGGTAGATACGCAGTATTTT CASSGSSVDTQYF . TRBV9 . TRBJ2-3
TGTGCCAGCAGCCAAGGCTGGGGTACCACCGGGGAGCTGTTTTTT CASSQGWGTTGELFF . TRBV9 . TRBJ2-2
TGTGCCAGTAGTCCTCGGGGAGGGTCGTTTGGAGGGGCCTACAATGAGCAGTTCTTC CASSPRGGSFGGAYNEQFF . TRBV19 TRBD2 TRBJ2-1
TGTGCCAGTAGTGCCCCCGGGCCCGAAGCTTTCTTT CASSAPGPEAFF . TRBV19 . TRBJ1-1
TGTGCCAGCAGTCTGACTAGCAGGCACACCGGGGAGCTGTTTTTT CASSLTSRHTGELFF few TRBV28 TRBD2 TRBJ2-2
TGTGCCAGCTCACCTGCTGGTGGGAATGAGCAGTTCTTC CASSPAGGNEQFF . TRBV18 . TRBJ2-1